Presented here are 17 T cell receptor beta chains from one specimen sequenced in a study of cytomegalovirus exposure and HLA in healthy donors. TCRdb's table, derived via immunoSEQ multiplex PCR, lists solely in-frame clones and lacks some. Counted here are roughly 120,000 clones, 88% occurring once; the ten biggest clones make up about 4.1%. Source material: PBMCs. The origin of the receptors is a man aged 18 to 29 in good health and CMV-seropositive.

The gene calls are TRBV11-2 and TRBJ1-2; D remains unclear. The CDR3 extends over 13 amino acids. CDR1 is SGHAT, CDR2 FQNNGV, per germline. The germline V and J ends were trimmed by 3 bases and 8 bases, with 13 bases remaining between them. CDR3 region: CASSLQIREGYTF. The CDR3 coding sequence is TGTGCCAGCAGCTTGCAAATACGGGAGGGCTACACCTTC.

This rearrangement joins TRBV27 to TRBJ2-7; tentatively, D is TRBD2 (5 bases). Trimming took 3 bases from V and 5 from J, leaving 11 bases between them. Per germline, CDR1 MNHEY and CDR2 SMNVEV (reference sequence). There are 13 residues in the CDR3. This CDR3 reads CASSFLGSDEQYF. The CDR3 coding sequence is TGTGCCAGCAGTTTTCTGGGGAGCGACGAGCAGTACTTC.

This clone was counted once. CDR3 sequence (DNA): TGCGCCAGCAGCCACGGCTTCGCGGGATCCACAGATACGCAGTATTTT. Translating it yields CASSHGFAGSTDTQYF. The chain has TRBV5-1 and TRBJ2-3; D is possibly TRBD2 (6 bases). V lost 4 bases and J lost 2, with 17 bases in between. Looked up from germline, CDR1 is SGHRS and CDR2 is YFSETQ. This CDR3 has 16 residues.

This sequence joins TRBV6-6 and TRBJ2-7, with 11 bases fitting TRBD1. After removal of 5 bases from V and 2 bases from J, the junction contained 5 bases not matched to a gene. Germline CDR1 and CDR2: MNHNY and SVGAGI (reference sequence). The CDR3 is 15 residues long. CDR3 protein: CASSNPGQGAYEQYF. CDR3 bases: TGTGCCAGCAGTAACCCGGGACAGGGGGCCTACGAGCAGTACTTC.

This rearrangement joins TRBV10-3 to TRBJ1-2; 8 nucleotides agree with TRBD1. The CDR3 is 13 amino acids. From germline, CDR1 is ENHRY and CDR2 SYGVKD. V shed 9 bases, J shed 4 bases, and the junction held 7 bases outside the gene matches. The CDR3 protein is CAIRQGAGYGYTF. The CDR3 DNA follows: TGTGCCATTCGGCAGGGGGCGGGCTATGGCTACACCTTC.

The CDR3 DNA reads TGTGCCAGCAGCTTACGTAGAATGGGGGGTGTGACAGATACGCAGTATTTT. This gives the protein CASSLRRMGGVTDTQYF. The rearrangement uses TRBV7-9 and TRBJ2-3, with a tentative D call TRBD2 (6 bases). Germline CDR1 reads SEHNR; CDR2 reads FQNEAQ (reference sequence). The CDR3 runs to 17 residues. Trimming shortened V by 2 bases and J by 3 bases, and 18 bases separated the two germline ends.

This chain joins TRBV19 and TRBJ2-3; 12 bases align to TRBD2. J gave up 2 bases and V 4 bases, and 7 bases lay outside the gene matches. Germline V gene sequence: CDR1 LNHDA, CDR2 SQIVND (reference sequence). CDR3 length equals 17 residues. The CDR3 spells CASSTLAGGKDTDTQYF. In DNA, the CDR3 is TGTGCCAGTAGTACCCTAGCGGGGGGGAAAGACACAGATACGCAGTATTTT.

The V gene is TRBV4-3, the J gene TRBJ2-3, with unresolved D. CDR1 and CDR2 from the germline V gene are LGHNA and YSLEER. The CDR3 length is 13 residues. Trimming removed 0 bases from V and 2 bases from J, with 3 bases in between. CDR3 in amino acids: CASSQDFTDTQYF. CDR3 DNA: TGCGCCAGCAGCCAAGACTTCACAGATACGCAGTATTTT.

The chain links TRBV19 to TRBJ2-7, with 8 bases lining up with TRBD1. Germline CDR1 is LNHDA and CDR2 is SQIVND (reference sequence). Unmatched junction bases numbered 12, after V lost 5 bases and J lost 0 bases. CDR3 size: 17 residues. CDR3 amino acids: CASSADGQGISSYEQYF. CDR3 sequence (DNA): TGTGCCAGTAGTGCGGACGGACAGGGAATAAGCTCCTACGAGCAGTACTTC.

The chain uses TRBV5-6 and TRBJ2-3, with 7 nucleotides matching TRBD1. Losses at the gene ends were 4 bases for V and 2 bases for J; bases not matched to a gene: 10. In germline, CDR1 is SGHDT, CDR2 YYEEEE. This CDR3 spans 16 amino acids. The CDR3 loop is CASSKTSGGVTDTQYF. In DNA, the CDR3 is TGTGCCAGCAGCAAAACTTCAGGGGGTGTCACAGATACGCAGTATTTT. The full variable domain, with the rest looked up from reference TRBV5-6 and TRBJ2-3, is DAGVTQSPTHLIKTRGQQVTLRCSPKSGHDTVSWYQQALGQGPQFIFQYYEEEERQRGNFPDRFSGHQFPNYSSELNVNALLLGDSALYLCASSKTSGGVTDTQYFGPGTRLTVL.

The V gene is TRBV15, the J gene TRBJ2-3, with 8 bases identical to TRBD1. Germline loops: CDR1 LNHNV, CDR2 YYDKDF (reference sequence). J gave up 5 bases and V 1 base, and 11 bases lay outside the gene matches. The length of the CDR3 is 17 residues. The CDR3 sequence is CATSRGLTGGQGDTQYF. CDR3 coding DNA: TGTGCCACCAGCAGAGGGTTAACAGGGGGTCAAGGAGATACGCAGTATTTT.

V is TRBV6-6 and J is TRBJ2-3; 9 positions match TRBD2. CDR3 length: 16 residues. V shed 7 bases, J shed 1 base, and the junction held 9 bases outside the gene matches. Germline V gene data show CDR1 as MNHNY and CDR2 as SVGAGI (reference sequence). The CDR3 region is CASTLRASGGTDTQYF. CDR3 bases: TGTGCCAGCACCCTTAGGGCTAGCGGGGGCACAGATACGCAGTATTTT.

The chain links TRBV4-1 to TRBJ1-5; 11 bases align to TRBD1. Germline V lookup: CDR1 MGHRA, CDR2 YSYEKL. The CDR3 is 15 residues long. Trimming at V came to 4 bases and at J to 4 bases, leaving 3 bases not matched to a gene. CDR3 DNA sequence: TGCGCCAGCAGCCCGTGGGACAGGGGGAATCAGCCCCAGCATTTT. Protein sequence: CASSPWDRGNQPQHF.

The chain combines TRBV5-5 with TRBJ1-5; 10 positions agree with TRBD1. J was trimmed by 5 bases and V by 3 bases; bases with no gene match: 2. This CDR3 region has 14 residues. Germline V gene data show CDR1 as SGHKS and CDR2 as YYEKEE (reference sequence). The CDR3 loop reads CASSWTGGDQPQHF. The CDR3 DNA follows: TGTGCCAGCAGCTGGACAGGGGGAGATCAGCCCCAGCATTTT.

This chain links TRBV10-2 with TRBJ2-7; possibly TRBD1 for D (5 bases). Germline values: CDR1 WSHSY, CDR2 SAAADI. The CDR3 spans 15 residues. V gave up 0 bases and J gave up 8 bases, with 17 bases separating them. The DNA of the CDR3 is TGCGCCAGCAGTGAGTCTAGGACAACCTTTGGCAAGCAGTACTTC. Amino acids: CASSESRTTFGKQYF.

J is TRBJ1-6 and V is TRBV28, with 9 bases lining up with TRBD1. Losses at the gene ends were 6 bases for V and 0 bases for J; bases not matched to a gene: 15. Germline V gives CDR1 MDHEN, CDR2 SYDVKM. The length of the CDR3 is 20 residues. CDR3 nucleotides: TGTGCCAGCAGCTCAGGGACAGGGTTGAAAAAGAGCTCCTATAATTCACCCCTCCACTTT. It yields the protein CASSSGTGLKKSSYNSPLHF.

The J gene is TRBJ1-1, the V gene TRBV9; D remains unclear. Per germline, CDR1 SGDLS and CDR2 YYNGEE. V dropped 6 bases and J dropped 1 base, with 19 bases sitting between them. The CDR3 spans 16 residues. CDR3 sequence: CASNEYSGLSNTEAFF. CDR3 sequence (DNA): TGTGCCAGCAACGAATACAGTGGGCTCTCGAACACTGAAGCTTTCTTT.